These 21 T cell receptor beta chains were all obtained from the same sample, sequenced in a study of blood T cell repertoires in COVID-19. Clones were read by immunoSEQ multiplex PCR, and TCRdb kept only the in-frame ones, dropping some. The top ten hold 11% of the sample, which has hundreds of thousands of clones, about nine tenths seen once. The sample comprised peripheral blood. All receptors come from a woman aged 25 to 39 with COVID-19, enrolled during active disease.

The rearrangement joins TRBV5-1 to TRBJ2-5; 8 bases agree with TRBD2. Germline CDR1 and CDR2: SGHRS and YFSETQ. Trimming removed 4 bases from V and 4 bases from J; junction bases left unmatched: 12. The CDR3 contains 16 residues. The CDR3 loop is CASSGLGGAGPETQYF. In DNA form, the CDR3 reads TGCGCCAGCAGCGGCCTCGGGGGGGCCGGTCCAGAGACCCAGTACTTC.

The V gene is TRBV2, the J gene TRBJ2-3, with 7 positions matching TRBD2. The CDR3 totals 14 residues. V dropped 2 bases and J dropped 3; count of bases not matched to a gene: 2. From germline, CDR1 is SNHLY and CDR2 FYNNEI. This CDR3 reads CASSEWGGTDTQYF. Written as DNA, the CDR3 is TGTGCCAGCAGTGAATGGGGGGGGACAGATACGCAGTATTTT.

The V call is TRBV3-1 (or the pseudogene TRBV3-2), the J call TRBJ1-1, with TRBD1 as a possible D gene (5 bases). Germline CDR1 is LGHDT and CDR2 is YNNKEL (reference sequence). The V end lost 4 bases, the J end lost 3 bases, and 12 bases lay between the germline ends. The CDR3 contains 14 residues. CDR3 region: CASSRGHPHTEAFF. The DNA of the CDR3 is TGTGCCAGCAGCCGAGGACATCCCCACACTGAAGCTTTCTTT.

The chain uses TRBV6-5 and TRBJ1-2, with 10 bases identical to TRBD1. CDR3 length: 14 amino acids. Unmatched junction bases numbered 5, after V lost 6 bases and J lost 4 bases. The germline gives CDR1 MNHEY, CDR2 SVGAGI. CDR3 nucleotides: TGTGCCAGCAGCGCCGACAGGGGGCCCTATGGCTACACCTTC. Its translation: CASSADRGPYGYTF.

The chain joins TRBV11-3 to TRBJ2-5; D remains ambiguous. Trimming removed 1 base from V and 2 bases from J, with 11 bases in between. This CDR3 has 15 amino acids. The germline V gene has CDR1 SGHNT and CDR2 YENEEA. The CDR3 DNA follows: TGTGCCAGCAGCTTAGGGGCGAAAAATCAAGAGACCCAGTACTTC. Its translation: CASSLGAKNQETQYF.

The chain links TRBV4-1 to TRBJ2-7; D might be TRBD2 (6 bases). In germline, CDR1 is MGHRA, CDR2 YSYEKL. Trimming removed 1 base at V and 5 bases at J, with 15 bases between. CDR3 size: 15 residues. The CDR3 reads CASSQVEGTHDEQYF. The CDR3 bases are TGCGCCAGCAGCCAAGTGGAAGGGACTCATGACGAGCAGTACTTC.

The CDR3 sequence: CASSELAGRNNSPLHF. The DNA for the CDR3 is TGTGCCAGCAGTGAACTCGCAGGCAGAAATAATTCACCCCTCCACTTT. This chain uses TRBV6-1 with TRBJ1-6; no reliable D call. The CDR3 extends over 16 amino acids. V lost 2 bases to trimming and J lost 5 bases, with 13 bases between them. Per the germline V gene, CDR1 is MNHNS and CDR2 is SASEGT.

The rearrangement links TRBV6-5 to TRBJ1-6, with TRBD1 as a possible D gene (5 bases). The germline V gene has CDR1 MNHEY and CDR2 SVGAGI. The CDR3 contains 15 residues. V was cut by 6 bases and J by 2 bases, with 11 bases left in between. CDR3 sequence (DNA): TGTGCCAGCAGCCTTCGGGGGACCTATAATTCACCCCTCCACTTT. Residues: CASSLRGTYNSPLHF.

In DNA, the CDR3 is TGTGCCAGCAGCTCGGGACTAGCGGCGAGGAGCACAGATACGCAGTATTTT. Translation: CASSSGLAARSTDTQYF. The rearrangement joins TRBV7-6 to TRBJ2-3; 11 positions agree with TRBD2. The CDR3 consists of 17 residues. Germline lookup yields CDR1 SGHVS and CDR2 FNYEAQ. V was pared by 4 bases and J by 0 bases, with 6 bases of the junction left unmatched.

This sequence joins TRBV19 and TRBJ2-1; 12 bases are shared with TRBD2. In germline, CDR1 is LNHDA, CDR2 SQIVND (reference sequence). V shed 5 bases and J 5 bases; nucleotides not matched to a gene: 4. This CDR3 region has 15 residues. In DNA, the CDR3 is TGTGCCAGTAGTCCCGGACTAGCGGGGCACAATGAGCAGTTCTTC. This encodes CASSPGLAGHNEQFF.

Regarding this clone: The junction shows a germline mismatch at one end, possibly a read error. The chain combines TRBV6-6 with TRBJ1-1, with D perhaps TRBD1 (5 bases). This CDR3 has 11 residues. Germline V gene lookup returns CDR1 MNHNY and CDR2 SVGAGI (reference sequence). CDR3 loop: CAAGGNAEAFF. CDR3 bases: TGTGCCGCCGGGGGGAACGCTGAAGCTTTCTTT.

The CDR3, as DNA: TGTGCCAGCAGCCCAGGGGAGAGGGGGGAAAAACTGTTTTTT. Protein product: CASSPGERGEKLFF. This sequence joins TRBV4-2 and TRBJ1-4, with a weak D call TRBD1 (6 bases). V was clipped by 4 bases and J by 8 bases, with 14 bases between them. The CDR3 extends over 14 amino acids. The germline gives CDR1 LGHNA, CDR2 YNFKEQ.

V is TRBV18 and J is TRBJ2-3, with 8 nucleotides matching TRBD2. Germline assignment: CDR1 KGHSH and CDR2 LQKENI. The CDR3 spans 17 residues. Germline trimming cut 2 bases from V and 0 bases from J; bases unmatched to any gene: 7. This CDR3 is CASSPFVSGTSTDTQYF. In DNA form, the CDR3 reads TGTGCCAGCTCACCATTCGTTAGCGGGACTAGCACAGATACGCAGTATTTT.

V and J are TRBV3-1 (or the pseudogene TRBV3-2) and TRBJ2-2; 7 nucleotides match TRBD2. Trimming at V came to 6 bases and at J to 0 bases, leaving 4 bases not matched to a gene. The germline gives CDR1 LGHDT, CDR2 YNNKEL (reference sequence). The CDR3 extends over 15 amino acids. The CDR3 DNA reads TGTGCCAGCAGGACGGGGACTACGAACACCGGGGAGCTGTTTTTT. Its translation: CASRTGTTNTGELFF.

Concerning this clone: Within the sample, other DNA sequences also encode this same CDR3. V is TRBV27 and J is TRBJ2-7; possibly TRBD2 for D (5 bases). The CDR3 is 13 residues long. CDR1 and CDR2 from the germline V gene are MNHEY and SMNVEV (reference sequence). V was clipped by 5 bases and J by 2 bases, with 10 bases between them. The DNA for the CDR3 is TGTGCCAGCAGTCTAGGACTGACCTACGAGCAGTACTTC. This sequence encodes CASSLGLTYEQYF.

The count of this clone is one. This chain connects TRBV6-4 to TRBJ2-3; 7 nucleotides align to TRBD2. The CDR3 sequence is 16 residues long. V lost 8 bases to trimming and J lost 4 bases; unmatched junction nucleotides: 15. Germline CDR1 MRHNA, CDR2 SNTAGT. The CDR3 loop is CASGFWSGEFSDTQYF. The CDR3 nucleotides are TGTGCCAGCGGGTTTTGGAGCGGGGAGTTTTCAGATACGCAGTATTTT.

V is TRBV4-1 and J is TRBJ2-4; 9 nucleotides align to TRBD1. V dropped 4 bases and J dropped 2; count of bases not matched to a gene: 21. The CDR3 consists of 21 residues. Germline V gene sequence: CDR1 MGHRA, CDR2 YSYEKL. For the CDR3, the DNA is TGCGCCAGCAGCCTTACTCAACAGGGGGCTAATTGGGAAGAGCCCAAAAACATTCAGTACTTC. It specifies CASSLTQQGANWEEPKNIQYF.

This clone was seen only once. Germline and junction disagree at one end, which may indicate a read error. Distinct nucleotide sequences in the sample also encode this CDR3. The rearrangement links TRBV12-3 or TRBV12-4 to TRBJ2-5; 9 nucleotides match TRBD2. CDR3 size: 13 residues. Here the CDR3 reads CASSLAGRETQYF. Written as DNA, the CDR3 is TGTGCCAGCAGTCTAGCGGGGCGAGAGACCCAGTACTTC.

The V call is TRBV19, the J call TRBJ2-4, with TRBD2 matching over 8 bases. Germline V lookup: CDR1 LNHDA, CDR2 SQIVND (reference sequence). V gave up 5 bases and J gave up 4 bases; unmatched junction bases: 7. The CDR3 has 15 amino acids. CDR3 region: CASSFLAGTKNIQYF. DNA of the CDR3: TGTGCCAGTAGTTTCTTAGCGGGGACAAAAAACATTCAGTACTTC.

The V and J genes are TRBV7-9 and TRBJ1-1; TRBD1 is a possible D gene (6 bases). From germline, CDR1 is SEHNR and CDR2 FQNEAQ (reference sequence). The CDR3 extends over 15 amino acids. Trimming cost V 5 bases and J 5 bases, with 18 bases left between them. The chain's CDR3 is CASSPDSTGRTEAFF. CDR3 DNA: TGTGCCAGCAGCCCGGATTCGACAGGACGGACTGAAGCTTTCTTT. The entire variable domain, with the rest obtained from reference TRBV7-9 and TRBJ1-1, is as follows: DTGVSQNPRHKITKRGQNVTFRCDPISEHNRLYWYRQTLGQGPEFLTYFQNEAQLEKSRLLSDRFSAERPKGSFSTLEIQRTEQGDSAMYLCASSPDSTGRTEAFFGQGTRLTVV.

For the CDR3, the DNA is TGTGCCAGCAGTTTATCCCCCGGACAGGGGGGCTACACCTTC. It yields the protein CASSLSPGQGGYTF. This chain links TRBV28 with TRBJ1-2; 9 bases are a match to TRBD1. Losses at the gene ends were 1 base for V and 8 bases for J; bases not matched to a gene: 5. The germline V gene has CDR1 MDHEN and CDR2 SYDVKM. The CDR3 runs 14 residues.